This T cell receptor beta chain was obtained from a study of T-cell memory formation after mild COVID-19. Study in general: Largely, the TCR clusters proved donor specific. Study-wide findings and caveats: Memory sampled before infection contained some responding clones, suggesting cross-reactive memory joined. What remained unconfirmed was the SARS-CoV-2 specificity of second-wave clones peaking on day 37.

This CDR3 comprises 12 residues. Germline CDR1 and CDR2: SGHVS and FQNEAQ. The V and J ends lost 5 bases and 3 bases respectively, with 8 bases between them. UMIs and sample barcodes were carried by the TCR alpha and TCR beta cDNA libraries that 5'RACE produced using constant-segment primers. TCRdb reprocessed the 5' RACE reads via MiXCR and lists one record per CDR3 protein. Here the sample spans approximately 430,000 distinct CDR3 sequences, about 22% being singletons. With regard to this clonotype: Its target is not known.

Sequencing was done on a sample of PBMCs or a T cell subset sorted from them (not recorded which). This chain joins TRBV7-8 and TRBJ2-7; D unclear. The source is an adult woman who had mild COVID-19 (a few samples of this study predate the infection). Cell type and time point are not known. The CDR3: CASSRTVYEQYF. The CDR3 DNA follows: TGTGCCAGCAGCCGGACGGTCTACGAGCAGTACTTC.